A selection of T cell receptor beta chains follows, all from one sample in a study of beta chain features in type 1 diabetes. Sequenced by immunoSEQ multiplex PCR; TCRdb stores in-frame clones only, minus some. The profile shows 860,000 or so clones, 15% to 20% of them singletons. Material: naive CD4+ T cells from blood. These TCRs come from a woman younger than 30 in good health. The CDR3 runs from the conserved cysteine through the conserved F or W. A D gene is named only where the DNA matches it firmly. Only part of the rows carry a size: once, few, many, or a class if the clone is expanded.

DNA: TGTGCCAGCAGCTTGGCCAGGGGTGAGCAGTTCTTC
CDR3: CASSLARGEQFF
size: -
D: -
V: TRBV5-4
J: TRBJ2-1

DNA: TGTGCCAGCAGCCAAGGACTAGCGGAGCTCTACGAGCAGTACTTC
CDR3: CASSQGLAELYEQYF
size: -
D: TRBD2
V: TRBV4-2
J: TRBJ2-7

DNA: TGTGCCAGCAGTTACTCGATCCTAGCGGTATACAATGAGCAGTTCTTC
CDR3: CASSYSILAVYNEQFF
size: few
D: TRBD2
V: TRBV6-6
J: TRBJ2-1

DNA: TGTGCCAGCAGCTTGGCCCGCTACGAGCAGTACTTC
CDR3: CASSLARYEQYF
size: few
D: -
V: TRBV5-6
J: TRBJ2-7

DNA: TGTGCCAGCAGCGTAGACGTAAATGAAAAACTGTTTTTT
CDR3: CASSVDVNEKLFF
size: few
D: -
V: TRBV9
J: TRBJ1-4

DNA: TGCGCCAGCAGCTTGGGAAGCACAACTAATGAAAAACTGTTTTTT
CDR3: CASSLGSTTNEKLFF
size: -
D: -
V: TRBV5-1
J: TRBJ1-4

DNA: TGTGCCAGCTCTGGCGGGGGAGAGACCCAGTACTTC
CDR3: CASSGGGETQYF
size: few
D: -
V: TRBV21-1
J: TRBJ2-5

DNA: TGTGCCAGCAGCGCCAGGGGGCGAAATGAGCAGTTCTTC
CDR3: CASSARGRNEQFF
size: -
D: TRBD1
V: TRBV11-3
J: TRBJ2-1

DNA: TGTGCCAGCAGCGCCCGAGGTGCAGGCTCCGCGAGTCAGCCCCAGCATTTT
CDR3: CASSARGAGSASQPQHF
size: few
D: -
V: TRBV7-2
J: TRBJ1-5

DNA: TGTGCCAGCAGCGGCCAGAACACTGAAGCTTTCTTT
CDR3: CASSGQNTEAFF
size: -
D: -
V: TRBV7-2
J: TRBJ1-1

DNA: TGCGCCAGCAGCTTGGCTTTGCTAGCGGGGACAGATACGCAGTATTTT
CDR3: CASSLALLAGTDTQYF
size: -
D: TRBD2
V: TRBV5-1
J: TRBJ2-3

DNA: TGCGCCAGCAGCCAAGTCTCGACAGTTACCGACAATGAGCAGTTCTTC
CDR3: CASSQVSTVTDNEQFF
size: few
D: -
V: TRBV4-1
J: TRBJ2-1

DNA: TGTGCCAGCAGCCGCGGTCCGGGACAGGCGGACTACGAGCAGTACTTC
CDR3: CASSRGPGQADYEQYF
size: -
D: TRBD1
V: TRBV14
J: TRBJ2-7

DNA: TGTGCCAGCAGCCCCCGGGACAGGGGATCCATTGGCTACACCTTC
CDR3: CASSPRDRGSIGYTF
size: few
D: TRBD1
V: TRBV11-2
J: TRBJ1-2

DNA: TGTGCCACCAGCAGAGATGGAGGAGTCGGGGTAAAACTGTTTTTT
CDR3: CATSRDGGVGVKLFF
size: -
D: -
V: TRBV15
J: TRBJ1-4

DNA: TGTGCCAGCTCACAGGACAGGGCCTACGAGCAGTACTTC
CDR3: CASSQDRAYEQYF
size: -
D: TRBD1
V: TRBV18
J: TRBJ2-7

DNA: TGTGCCAGCTGTAATAGAGATTTCGGGACCCAGTACTTC
CDR3: CASCNRDFGTQYF
size: -
D: -
V: TRBV6-5
J: TRBJ2-5

DNA: TGTGCCAGCAGCCTGGTGATTAGGGATGAAGAGACCCAGTACTTC
CDR3: CASSLVIRDEETQYF
size: few
D: -
V: TRBV5-6
J: TRBJ2-5

DNA: TGTGCCAGCAGCTTAGCGGGAGCTGGTGAGCAGTACTTC
CDR3: CASSLAGAGEQYF
size: few
D: TRBD2
V: TRBV7-3
J: TRBJ2-7

DNA: TGTGCCAGCAGCCTCTTCCACCTTGGGAATGAGCAGTTCTTC
CDR3: CASSLFHLGNEQFF
size: few
D: -
V: TRBV14
J: TRBJ2-1

DNA: TGTGCCAGCAGCAATGCAGGGGGATCCTATGGCTACACCTTC
CDR3: CASSNAGGSYGYTF
size: -
D: TRBD1
V: TRBV28
J: TRBJ1-2

DNA: TGTGCCAGCAGCTCCATGGACGGAACCTACGAGCAGTACTTC
CDR3: CASSSMDGTYEQYF
size: -
D: -
V: TRBV7-6
J: TRBJ2-7

DNA: TGTGCCAGCAGCTTAGTGCCTAGCGGGAGGCGGGAGACCCAGTACTTC
CDR3: CASSLVPSGRRETQYF
size: few
D: TRBD2
V: TRBV7-9
J: TRBJ2-5

DNA: TGTGCCAGCAGCGCTGGCGGACGGCTGAACACTGAAGCTTTCTTT
CDR3: CASSAGGRLNTEAFF
size: -
D: -
V: TRBV5-4
J: TRBJ1-1

DNA: TGTGCCAGCAGCTTAAGGGTAGGGGAGACCCAGTACTTC
CDR3: CASSLRVGETQYF
size: -
D: -
V: TRBV7-9
J: TRBJ2-5

DNA: TGTGCCAGCAGCGGTTTCACAGATACGCAGTATTTT
CDR3: CASSGFTDTQYF
size: few
D: -
V: TRBV7-6
J: TRBJ2-3

DNA: TGTGCCAGCAGCCCAGGGGTAAATCAGCCCCAGCATTTT
CDR3: CASSPGVNQPQHF
size: -
D: -
V: TRBV11-2
J: TRBJ1-5

DNA: TGTGCCAGCAGCCCCCCCGGAGGACTTAACACCGGGGAGCTGTTTTTT
CDR3: CASSPPGGLNTGELFF
size: -
D: -
V: TRBV7-2
J: TRBJ2-2

DNA: TGTGCCATCAGTGAGGTCGCGTCAGCTTATCAAGAGACCCAGTACTTC
CDR3: CAISEVASAYQETQYF
size: few
D: -
V: TRBV10-3
J: TRBJ2-5

DNA: TGCGCCAGCAGCTCGGGGGTCCGGAGCGCCCCGATGCGCGATGAGCAGTTCTTC
CDR3: CASSSGVRSAPMRDEQFF
size: few
D: -
V: TRBV5-1
J: TRBJ2-1

DNA: TGTGCCAGCAGTTTGGGGGAGTACACTGAAGCTTTCTTT
CDR3: CASSLGEYTEAFF
size: -
D: -
V: TRBV6-5
J: TRBJ1-1

DNA: TGTGCCAGCAGCGAAAACGACCCCCAACGGAGGGGATATCAGCCCCAGCATTTT
CDR3: CASSENDPQRRGYQPQHF
size: once
D: -
V: TRBV27
J: TRBJ1-5

DNA: TGTGCCAGCAGTTTCTCCGGGAGGAGCACAGATACGCAGTATTTT
CDR3: CASSFSGRSTDTQYF
size: few
D: TRBD2
V: TRBV28
J: TRBJ2-3